Sequencing of this TCR beta chain was carried out in a study of blood T cell repertoires in COVID-19. Repertoires were generated with immunoSEQ multiplex PCR, while TCRdb's copy carries only in-frame clones and drops some. The sample holds approximately 260,000 clones, 70% to 90% seen once. Ages ranged from about 18 to 89 years, with residence in about two dozen US areas. Membership in each cohort depended on participant-reported clinical history. The CDR3 extends over 15 amino acids. CDR1 is MDHEN and CDR2 is SYDVKM in the germline V gene. The V and J ends lost 6 bases and 4 bases respectively, with 16 bases between them.

Sample: PBMCs or T cells enriched from blood (not recorded which). The chain uses TRBV28 and TRBJ1-5; D is possibly TRBD1 (5 bases). This clonotype was obtained from a woman in her fifties or sixties who had been exposed to COVID-19. In nucleotides, the CDR3 is TGTGCCAGCAGAGTTCAGGGTGGGATTAATCAGCCCCAGCATTTT. This translates into CASRVQGGINQPQHF.